The entry below describes one TCR beta chain. As processed by the authors: Estimation of nucleated cell counts relied on the amplification of reference gene primers. Here immunoSEQ multiplex PCR was the method, and the copy in TCRdb shows in-frame clones only, minus some. Clone size and the V and J calls come from that table; the DNA yielded D and trimming. The sample lists over 150,000 clones, approximately 80% occurring once. These data belong to a study of blood T cell repertoires in COVID-19. The study drew participants aged about 18 to 95 years from 24 US areas. With 6 bases removed from V and 6 bases from J, the gap between germline ends came to 14 bases. The germline gives CDR1 MNHEY, CDR2 SVGAGI. The CDR3 totals 13 residues.

The clonotype originates from a woman in her forties or fifties who had recovered from COVID-19. The V gene is TRBV6-5, the J gene TRBJ1-2, with D possibly matching TRBD1 (6 bases). Sequenced sample: PBMCs or T cells enriched from blood (not recorded which). CDR3 sequence: CASRAQGADGYTF. CDR3 sequence (DNA): TGTGCCAGCAGAGCACAGGGAGCGGATGGCTACACCTTC.